This entry lists 15 T cell receptor beta chains sequenced from one sample in a study of T cells in Graves' hyperthyroidism and ophthalmopathy. TCR beta CDR3 regions were amplified from RNA. The HTBI primer set served for first-round RT-PCR of the TCR CDR3. TCRdb passed the multiplex PCR reads through MiXCR, listing each CDR3 protein once. The table shows some 400,000 distinct CDR3 sequences, with approximately 15% occurring only once. Specimen: blood. Source of these receptors: a woman in her sixties with Graves' hyperthyroidism.

This clonotype was detected many times. The V call is TRBV20-1, the J call TRBJ2-3, with 10 bases aligning to TRBD1. The CDR3 runs to 15 residues. Unmatched junction bases numbered 7, after V lost 3 bases and J lost 4 bases. Germline assignment: CDR1 DFQATT and CDR2 SNEGSKA (reference sequence). CDR3 sequence: CSASIGGQGADTQYF. For the CDR3, the DNA is TGCAGTGCTAGTATAGGTGGACAGGGGGCAGATACGCAGTATTTT.

The V and J genes are TRBV6-1 and TRBJ2-4; no definite D call. V was clipped by 5 bases and J by 0 bases, with 8 bases between them. Per germline, CDR1 MNHNS and CDR2 SASEGT. This CDR3 has 14 residues. This CDR3 is CASSQILAKNIQYF. The CDR3 DNA reads TGTGCCAGCAGTCAAATACTAGCCAAAAACATTCAGTACTTC.

Ten or more counts support this clonotype. As DNA, the CDR3 is TGTGCCAGCTCACCTAACGACAGGCGTACCTACGAGCAGTACTTC. It codes for CASSPNDRRTYEQYF. V is TRBV18 and J is TRBJ2-7; tentatively, D is TRBD1 (6 bases). The CDR3 loop spans 15 amino acids. V lost 3 bases and J lost 2, with 14 bases in between. The V gene's germline CDR1 is KGHSH and CDR2 LQKENI. Together with reference TRBV18 and TRBJ2-7, the CDR3 gives the full variable domain: NAGVMQNPRHLVRRRGQEARLRCSPMKGHSHVYWYRQLPEEGLKFMVYLQKENIIDESGMPKERFSAEFPKEGPSILRIQQVVRGDSAAYFCASSPNDRRTYEQYFGPGTRLTVT.

In this sample, this clonotype turned up many times. CDR3 sequence: CASSLAGVTGELFF. Written as DNA, the CDR3 is TGCGCCAGCAGCTTGGCAGGGGTAACCGGGGAGCTGTTTTTT. This rearrangement joins TRBV5-1 to TRBJ2-2; TRBD1 might be the D (6 bases). The germline CDR1 and CDR2 sequences are SGHRS and YFSETQ. The CDR3 is made up of 14 amino acids. The V end was cut by 0 bases, the J end by 5 bases, with 8 bases between.

This clonotype has a count of ten or more. The chain has TRBV27 and TRBJ2-1, with 8 bases lining up with TRBD2. This CDR3 comprises 20 residues. The germline CDR1 and CDR2 sequences are MNHEY and SMNVEV (reference sequence). V dropped 4 bases and J dropped 0; count of bases not matched to a gene: 17. The CDR3 DNA sequence: TGTGCCAGCAGTTCGGGACTAGTAGGTTCTTATGAGAGCTCCTACAATGAGCAGTTCTTC. Translation: CASSSGLVGSYESSYNEQFF.

The V gene is TRBV7-2, the J gene TRBJ2-7, with TRBD2 identical over 8 bases. Germline V gene lookup returns CDR1 SGHTA and CDR2 FQGNSA. The length of the CDR3 is 13 residues. With V trimmed by 6 bases and J by 6 bases, 7 bases remained unmatched. The CDR3 DNA is TGTGCCAGCAGTCGCCCCGGGACTAGCGAGCAGTACTTC. This sequence encodes CASSRPGTSEQYF. Filled out from reference TRBV7-2 and TRBJ2-7, the complete variable domain reads GAGVSQSPSNKVTEKGKDVELRCDPISGHTALYWYRQSLGQGLEFLIYFQGNSAPDKSGLPSDRFSAERTGGSVSTLTIQRTQQEDSAVYLCASSRPGTSEQYFGPGTRLTVT.

The table lists this clonotype with many counts. The chain joins TRBV3-1 to TRBJ2-4; weak D call: TRBD1 (6 bases). The germline V and J ends were trimmed by 2 bases and 0 bases, with 11 bases remaining between them. Germline CDR1 and CDR2: LGHDT and YNNKEL (reference sequence). The CDR3 runs 16 residues. As DNA, the CDR3 is TGTGCCAGCAGCCAAAGGGACAATCTAGCCAAAAACATTCAGTACTTC. The encoded protein is CASSQRDNLAKNIQYF.

This clonotype was recorded at least ten times. The chain recombines TRBV19 with TRBJ2-7, with a tentative D call TRBD1 (6 bases). Per the germline V gene, CDR1 is LNHDA and CDR2 is SQIVND (reference sequence). Trimming took 10 bases from V and 6 from J, leaving 13 bases between them. This CDR3 has 11 residues. The CDR3 protein is CATSGQFEQYF. Here the CDR3 DNA reads TGTGCCACATCCGGACAGTTCGAGCAGTACTTC.

This clonotype was seen more than once but under ten times. The chain recombines TRBV6-2 or TRBV6-3 with TRBJ2-5; TRBD2 matches 15 bases. Germline CDR1 and CDR2: MNHEY and SVGEGT. The length of the CDR3 is 19 residues. J was trimmed by 5 bases and V by 0 bases; bases with no gene match: 10. CDR3 bases: TGTGCCAGCAGTTACTCCCTTGGACTAGCGGGAGGGCAAGGGGAGACCCAGTACTTC. It translates to CASSYSLGLAGGQGETQYF.

This clonotype was detected ten times or more. The rearrangement uses TRBV5-1 and TRBJ2-1, with TRBD2 matching 7 bases. CDR1 is SGHRS, CDR2 YFSETQ, per germline. This CDR3 is built from 15 residues. The J segment lost 5 bases and the V segment lost 4 bases, leaving 9 bases of the junction unmatched. In nucleotides, the CDR3 is TGCGCCAGCAGCGTGGGGCGGGAGCCGGACAATGAGCAGTTCTTC. Protein sequence: CASSVGREPDNEQFF.

The table lists this clonotype with many counts. This rearrangement joins TRBV2 to TRBJ2-7; TRBD2 matches at 7 bases. Germline V gene lookup returns CDR1 SNHLY and CDR2 FYNNEI. V was pared by 8 bases and J by 0 bases, with 7 bases of the junction left unmatched. The CDR3 loop spans 14 amino acids. DNA of the CDR3: TGTGCCAGCGCTCGGGAGGCTCCCTCCTACGAGCAGTACTTC. Translating gives CASAREAPSYEQYF.

The V and J genes are TRBV28 and TRBJ1-5; a weak D match, TRBD1 (5 bases). The CDR3 covers 15 residues. Germline CDR1 MDHEN, CDR2 SYDVKM. V lost 4 bases and J 2 bases, leaving 12 bases between the germline ends. CDR3 in amino acids: CASSSQGFGNQPQHF. The DNA of the CDR3 is TGTGCCAGCAGTTCCCAGGGTTTCGGCAATCAGCCCCAGCATTTT.

This clonotype was seen at least ten times. V is TRBV20-1 and J is TRBJ1-1; possibly TRBD1 for D (5 bases). The germline gives CDR1 DFQATT, CDR2 SNEGSKA (reference sequence). V was shortened by 2 bases and J by 10 bases, with 11 bases between the two germline ends. The CDR3 runs to 11 residues. The CDR3 here is CSARHWGIAFF. Here the CDR3 DNA reads TGCAGTGCTAGACACTGGGGCATAGCTTTCTTT.

This clonotype was counted a few times. The chain couples TRBV28 to TRBJ2-5, with D tentatively TRBD2 (6 bases). The V gene's germline CDR1 is MDHEN and CDR2 SYDVKM. Trimming pared 3 bases from V and 4 bases from J, leaving 15 bases between. The CDR3 totals 15 residues. CDR3 coding DNA: TGTGCCAGCAGTTTGCCCACGGGGCGGGGAGAGACCCAGTACTTC. This translates into CASSLPTGRGETQYF.

This clonotype occurred a few times. A much larger clonotype is one base distant, so this may be a read error. The V call is TRBV7-6, the J call TRBJ2-1, with D possibly matching TRBD1 (5 bases). This CDR3 spans 17 amino acids. Trimming took off 5 bases at V and 5 bases at J, with 22 bases between the two ends. Germline V gene data show CDR1 as SGHVS and CDR2 as FNYEAQ. In nucleotides, the CDR3 is TGTGCCAGCAGCCGTAGATTTACGACTGGACAAAACAATGAGCAGTTCTTC. Translation gives CASSRRFTTGQNNEQFF.